This T cell receptor beta chain comes out of a study of blood T cell repertoires in COVID-19. Study-level information: Italy, Spain and the United States were the sources of the convalescent and acute COVID-19 samples.

J lost 3 bases, V lost 4 bases, and 7 bases had no gene match. Germline lookup yields CDR1 SGHNT and CDR2 YYREEE (reference sequence). This CDR3 spans 15 amino acids. This clone was seen only once. Authors' analysis steps: The authors estimated nucleated cell counts from reference gene primer amplification. Repertoires were generated with immunoSEQ multiplex PCR, while TCRdb's copy carries only in-frame clones and drops some. The V and J calls and clone size were taken over from that table, and D and trimming were inferred from the DNA. The profile shows roughly 200,000 clones, roughly 88% of them singletons.

The sequenced sample was peripheral blood. The V call is TRBV5-4, the J call TRBJ2-7, with 10 positions matching TRBD2. The TCR originated in a man in his fifties or sixties with COVID-19, enrolled during active disease. The CDR3 region is CASSPAAGGLYEQYF. The CDR3 region has the DNA TGTGCCAGCAGCCCGGCAGCGGGGGGGCTCTACGAGCAGTACTTC.